The entry below describes one T cell receptor beta chain. This specimen belongs to a study of cytotoxic CD8 clonotypes in ibrutinib-treated CLL. Looking at the study overall: Response sampling came at median approximately a year of treatment, ranging about 6 to 36 months.

PBMCs were cryopreserved, and 2 to 2.5 micrograms of genomic DNA from them went into TCR beta libraries. J lost 0 bases, V lost 6 bases, and 1 base had no gene match. Germline V CDR1 and CDR2: WSHSY, SAAADI. CDR3 length: 14 residues. Investigators sought sequencing depths of between 1 in 200,000 and 1 in 1 million T cells. Sequencing was performed with immunoSEQ multiplex PCR; in TCRdb, only in-frame clones are kept and a portion is missing. This table holds approximately 340,000 clones, 67% found once. The receptor's source is a human donor with chronic lymphocytic leukemia. Sequenced material: PBMCs, taken after 36 months of ibrutinib treatment. V gene TRBV10-2 combines with J gene TRBJ2-3; 9 positions agree with TRBD1. The CDR3 region is CASSGTGSTDTQYF. CDR3 DNA: TGCGCCAGCAGCGGGACAGGGAGCACAGATACGCAGTATTTT.